Reported below is one T cell receptor (beta chain). Trimming removed 0 bases from V and 5 bases from J; junction bases left unmatched: 16. The CDR3 contains 19 residues. Germline-derived CDR1 and CDR2 are SGHVS and FNYEAQ. These data are taken from a study of blood T cell repertoires in COVID-19. Turning to the study itself: COVID-19 samples collected from the United States, Italy and Spain covered acute and convalescent phases. T cells, B-cell-depleted T cells, or PBMCs provided the cDNA or gDNA that served as material.

As processed by the authors: Reference gene primers were amplified, and this amplification served to estimate nucleated cell counts. Repertoires were generated with immunoSEQ multiplex PCR, while TCRdb's copy carries only in-frame clones and drops some. The V and J calls and the clone size are those of that table, but D and trimming were determined from the DNA. The table shows around 64,000 clones, with roughly 88% occurring only once. The source of this sequence is a man younger than 40 with acute or convalescent COVID-19. The chain recombines TRBV7-6 with TRBJ2-5, with 9 bases fitting TRBD2. Input material: peripheral blood. CDR3 nucleotide sequence: TGTGCCAGCAGCTTAGCGCCCCACTACGCGGGAGGGCCAGGGGAGACCCAGTACTTC. Translation: CASSLAPHYAGGPGETQYF.